The clone carrying this TCR beta chain has at least ten counts. Its target is not known. This sample is part of a study of blood T cells in healthy people across ages. Study-wide background: Researchers report that template switching captured about one barcoded beta molecule per two T cells. General study results and limits: It was held that the diversity estimates obtained from one million T cells were underestimates.

A sample-barcoded 5' primer and a J-beta primer mix were used in a second PCR of roughly 7 to 11 cycles. Carrying 12 random nucleotides, a template-switch adaptor labeled each individual cDNA molecule. Each sample provided no less than 2.5 million CDR3-containing paired-end reads. TCRdb re-analysed the 5' RACE reads in MiXCR, keeping a single row per CDR3 protein. The sample has 450,000 to 700,000 distinct CDR3 sequences; 25% to 30% are singletons. Sequencing was done on a sample of blood. This sequence originates from a woman aged 70 to 79 in good health.

Here the CDR3 DNA reads TGTGCCAGCAGCTTAGGGGTGGAAAACTATGGCTACACCTTC. Encoded protein: CASSLGVENYGYTF. The chain is built from TRBV7-2 and TRBJ1-2, with D uncertain. The CDR3 has 14 residues. The germline V and J ends were trimmed by 1 base and 2 bases, with 8 bases remaining between them. Germline V CDR1 and CDR2: SGHTA, FQGNSA.